What follows are 32 T cell receptor beta chains derived from one specimen sequenced in a study of CD8 T cells in Susac syndrome. RNA in amounts of roughly 0.5 to 1 ug was reverse transcribed with random hexamers. TCRdb re-called the immunoSEQ multiplex PCR reads with MiXCR, one entry per CDR3 protein. The sample lists around 130,000 distinct CDR3 sequences; 75% to 90% were seen once. Specimen: CD8+ T cells from PBMCs. The receptors were sampled from a human donor with multiple sclerosis.

Concerning this clonotype itself: One end of the junction fails to match germline, which may point to a read error. This chain joins TRBV30 and TRBJ2-7; D is perhaps TRBD2 (6 bases). CDR3 length: 15 amino acids. Per germline, CDR1 GTSNPN and CDR2 SVGIG (reference sequence). In DNA form, the CDR3 reads TGTGCCTGGAGTCCGTCGGGACTTAGCCCCCACGAGCAGTACTTT. Protein product: CAWSPSGLSPHEQYF.

This clonotype was picked up a small number of times. The V gene is TRBV14, the J gene TRBJ1-2; D is unresolved. With 0 bases removed from V and 4 bases from J, the gap between germline ends came to 12 bases. CDR3 size: 15 residues. The germline CDR1 and CDR2 sequences are SGHDN and FVKESK. Here the CDR3 reads CASSQDMPAVYGYTF. The CDR3 bases are TGTGCCAGCAGCCAAGATATGCCTGCCGTCTATGGCTACACCTTC.

The chain joins TRBV27 to TRBJ2-3; D gene unclear. This CDR3 has 14 amino acids. Germline V CDR1 and CDR2: MNHEY, SMNVEV (reference sequence). V shed 5 bases and J shed 1 base, with 10 bases lying between them. Here the CDR3 reads CASSTTVGTDTQYF. CDR3 sequence (DNA): TGTGCCAGCAGTACCACCGTTGGCACAGATACGCAGTATTTT.

The CDR3 spells CASSLADSYYGYTF. The CDR3 nucleotides are TGTGCCAGCAGCTTAGCGGACAGCTACTATGGCTACACCTTC. The chain links TRBV7-8 to TRBJ1-2, with D possibly TRBD1 on 6 matching bases. Germline-derived CDR1 and CDR2 are SGHVS and FQNEAQ. The CDR3 is 14 amino acids. Trimming left V 0 bases short and J 3 bases short, with 8 bases between. The variable domain in full, completed from reference TRBV7-8 and TRBJ1-2, reads GAGVSQSPRYKVAKRGQDVALRCDPISGHVSLFWYQQALGQGPEFLTYFQNEAQLDKSGLPSDRFFAERPEGSVSTLKIQRTQQEDSAVYLCASSLADSYYGYTFGSGTRLTVV.

The chain carries TRBV19 and TRBJ2-3; TRBD1 matches 8 bases. This CDR3 has 16 residues. Germline V gene sequence: CDR1 LNHDA, CDR2 SQIVND (reference sequence). V gave up 5 bases and J gave up 4 bases; unmatched junction bases: 11. The CDR3 here is CASSLGQGATADTQYF. CDR3 nucleotides: TGTGCCAGTAGTCTCGGGCAGGGGGCTACAGCAGATACGCAGTATTTT.

The rearrangement uses TRBV7-4 and TRBJ1-5; D is unresolved. This CDR3 region has 10 residues. V lost 6 bases, J lost 7 bases, and 4 bases lay in between. Germline assignment: CDR1 SGHVT and CDR2 SQSDAQ. CDR3 nucleotides: TGTGCCAGCAGGGACCAGCCCCAGCATTTT. As protein: CASRDQPQHF.

This rearrangement joins TRBV6-2 or TRBV6-3 to TRBJ1-5; D is ambiguous. Germline V gene sequence: CDR1 MNHEY, CDR2 SVGEGT. This CDR3 is built from 14 residues. The ends were cut back, 1 base at V and 2 bases at J, with 6 bases in the middle. The CDR3 region has the DNA TGTGCCAGCAGTTACTGGGCAGGCAATCAGCCCCAGCATTTT. Amino acids: CASSYWAGNQPQHF.

This chain links TRBV11-3 with TRBJ2-7, with unresolved D. The CDR3 is 14 residues long. V was clipped by 1 base and J by 2 bases, with 9 bases between them. Germline-derived CDR1 and CDR2 are SGHNT and YENEEA. The CDR3 DNA reads TGTGCCAGCAGCTTAGGGGCAGCCACCTACGAGCAGTACGTC. Its translation is CASSLGAATYEQYV.

V and J are TRBV6-1 and TRBJ1-2; perhaps TRBD1 as D (6 bases). The germline V gene encodes CDR1 MNHNS and CDR2 SASEGT. The CDR3 loop spans 15 amino acids. Between the trimmed V and J ends, which lost 2 bases and 7 bases, there was a span of 17 bases. The CDR3 DNA follows: TGTGCCAGCAGTGAATGGGTTTGGACAGACTCTGGCTACACCTTC. Amino acid sequence: CASSEWVWTDSGYTF.

This chain links TRBV12-3 or TRBV12-4 with TRBJ2-1; no clear D gene. The V and J ends lost 7 bases and 4 bases respectively, with 8 bases between them. This CDR3 has 12 amino acids. The CDR3, as DNA: TGTGCCAGCACCCAATGGTACAATGAGCAGTTCTTC. This gives the protein CASTQWYNEQFF.

The rearrangement uses TRBV7-9 and TRBJ2-7, with 10 bases identical to TRBD1. J gave up 4 bases and V 1 base, and 7 bases lay outside the gene matches. CDR1 and CDR2 (germline): SEHNR, FQNEAQ (reference sequence). This CDR3 spans 16 amino acids. The CDR3 bases are TGTGCCAGCAGCTTAGACGGACAGGGGGAGTTGTACGAGCAGTACGTC. Translating gives CASSLDGQGELYEQYV.

There are a few counts of this clonotype. The CDR3 DNA is TGTGCCAGCAGACCGGACCTCTACTATGGCTACACCTTC. This translates into CASRPDLYYGYTF. The rearrangement joins TRBV6-2 or TRBV6-3 to TRBJ1-2; unclear D gene. This CDR3 is built from 13 residues. V was shortened by 6 bases and J by 3 bases, with 11 bases between the two germline ends. CDR1 MNHEY and CDR2 SVGEGT come from the germline V gene.

The genes are TRBV11-2 and TRBJ1-6; no definite D call. This CDR3 contains 16 residues. Trimming stripped 7 bases from V and 7 bases from J, with 20 bases between. The V gene's germline CDR1 is SGHAT and CDR2 FQNNGV. In nucleotides, the CDR3 is TGTGCCAGCACCCTCGGGTGGGCGGGTCGAAATTCACCCCTCCACTTT. Residues: CASTLGWAGRNSPLHF. The full variable domain, rest sourced from reference TRBV11-2 and TRBJ1-6, is EAGVAQSPRYKIIEKRQSVAFWCNPISGHATLYWYQQILGQGPKLLIQFQNNGVVDDSQLPKDRFSAERLKGVDSTLKIQPAKLEDSAVYLCASTLGWAGRNSPLHFGNGTRLTVT.

The chain recombines TRBV9 with TRBJ2-2; D not resolved. Germline CDR1 SGDLS, CDR2 YYNGEE. Trimming stripped 3 bases from V and 7 bases from J, with 4 bases between. The CDR3 consists of 11 residues. CDR3 bases: TGTGCCAGCAGCGGTATCGGGGAGCTGTTTTTT. As protein: CASSGIGELFF.

The CDR3, as DNA: TGTGCCAGCAGCCAACCGGGACAGGCTCCCTCCTACGAGCAGTACGTC. This sequence encodes CASSQPGQAPSYEQYV. The rearrangement uses TRBV6-2 or TRBV6-3 and TRBJ2-7; 8 bases align to TRBD1. Unmatched junction bases numbered 10, after V lost 6 bases and J lost 0 bases. CDR1 MNHEY and CDR2 SVGEGT come from the germline V gene. The CDR3 is 16 amino acids.

This chain connects TRBV7-8 to TRBJ2-1; 7 bases are a match to TRBD1. V was clipped by 5 bases and J by 9 bases; unmatched bases: 16. The CDR3 runs to 16 residues. Germline CDR1 reads SGHVS; CDR2 reads FQNEAQ. CDR3 DNA: TGTGCCAGCAGCCCAAGGACCGGGACAGCCTTTTCTGAGCAGTTCTTC. Translated, it gives CASSPRTGTAFSEQFF.

The chain links TRBV20-1 to TRBJ1-2, with D hard to call. The CDR3 spans 15 residues. The V gene's germline CDR1 is DFQATT and CDR2 SNEGSKA (reference sequence). Between the trimmed V and J ends, which lost 3 bases and 8 bases, there was a span of 22 bases. The CDR3 DNA sequence: TGCAGTGCTAGGCCCGTTAAGGGTTCCGGGTACGGCTACACCTTC. Amino acids: CSARPVKGSGYGYTF.

The V gene is TRBV6-2 or TRBV6-3, the J gene TRBJ2-1, with TRBD2 identical over 7 bases. CDR1 MNHEY and CDR2 SVGEGT come from the germline V gene. The CDR3 covers 17 residues. The trim removed 5 bases at V and 2 bases at J, leaving 12 bases unmatched. In DNA form, the CDR3 reads TGTGCCAGCAGTGTCGACTCCTCTAGCGGAGCCTACAATGAGCAGTTCTTC. This translates into CASSVDSSSGAYNEQFF.

This chain joins TRBV24-1 and TRBJ2-1; maybe TRBD1 (5 bases). The CDR3 covers 11 residues. CDR1 is KGHDR, CDR2 SFDVKD, per germline. The V and J ends lost 4 bases and 9 bases respectively, with 6 bases between them. This CDR3 is CATSDQGEQFF. The CDR3 region has the DNA TGTGCCACCAGTGACCAGGGTGAGCAGTTCTTC.

This chain links TRBV13 with TRBJ2-7; TRBD2 matches at 9 bases. The CDR3 extends over 14 amino acids. In germline, CDR1 is PRHDT, CDR2 FYEKMQ (reference sequence). Trimming removed 5 bases from V and 4 bases from J; junction bases left unmatched: 6. The CDR3 DNA reads as TGTGCCAGCAGCGGAAGACTAGCGGATTACGAGCAGTACTTC. Translated, it gives CASSGRLADYEQYF. The full variable domain, with the rest looked up from reference TRBV13 and TRBJ2-7, is AAGVIQSPRHLIKEKRETATLKCYPIPRHDTVYWYQQGPGQDPQFLISFYEKMQSDKGSIPDRFSAQQFSDYHSELNMSSLELGDSALYFCASSGRLADYEQYFGPGTRLTVT.

The V and J genes are TRBV7-9 and TRBJ1-1; a possible D gene is TRBD1 (6 bases). Germline-derived CDR1 and CDR2 are SEHNR and FQNEAQ (reference sequence). V lost 3 bases and J lost 1, with 12 bases in between. CDR3 length equals 15 residues. The DNA for the CDR3 is TGTGCCAGCAGCTTGGTCGGGGGCGAGAACACTGAAGCTTTCTTT. Translating it yields CASSLVGGENTEAFF.

The count of this clonotype is one. The V gene is TRBV27, the J gene TRBJ1-1, with a possible D match to TRBD1 (5 bases). The V end was cut by 3 bases, the J end by 2 bases, with 10 bases between. CDR1 is MNHEY and CDR2 is SMNVEV in the germline V gene (reference sequence). This CDR3 spans 14 amino acids. In DNA form, the CDR3 reads TGTGCCAGCAGTTTCTCCGGGGACAACACTGAAGCTTTCTTT. Protein sequence: CASSFSGDNTEAFF.

The chain has TRBV27 and TRBJ2-1, with 7 bases that match TRBD2. Germline loops: CDR1 MNHEY, CDR2 SMNVEV (reference sequence). CDR3 size: 11 residues. J lost 9 bases, V lost 6 bases, and 2 bases had no gene match. CDR3 sequence: CASRWGGEQFF. CDR3 in DNA: TGTGCCAGCAGGTGGGGGGGTGAGCAGTTCTTC.

The chain uses TRBV14 and TRBJ1-3, with TRBD1 as a possible D gene (5 bases). This CDR3 has 15 residues. The V gene's germline CDR1 is SGHDN and CDR2 FVKESK. V dropped 7 bases and J dropped 0 bases, with 13 bases sitting between them. CDR3 coding DNA: TGTGCCAGCAAGTACAGGCAATTCTCTGGAAACACCATATATTTT. Its protein product is CASKYRQFSGNTIYF.

DNA for the CDR3: TGTGCCAGCAGCCACGGGTACGGGTCCCTTGGAGGGCTGGAAAACACCATATATTTT. This translates into CASSHGYGSLGGLENTIYF. The chain links TRBV6-1 to TRBJ1-3; no definite D call. The CDR3 is 19 residues long. V lost 6 bases, J lost 6 bases, and 30 bases lay in between. Germline assignment: CDR1 MNHNS and CDR2 SASEGT.

The chain is built from TRBV3-1 and TRBJ1-1, with no clear D. V lost 2 bases and J lost 8, with 9 bases in between. CDR3 length: 12 amino acids. Germline assignment: CDR1 LGHDT and CDR2 YNNKEL (reference sequence). DNA for the CDR3: TGTGCCAGCAGCCAACCCGGATCCGAAGCTTTCTTT. Residues: CASSQPGSEAFF.

V and J are TRBV3-1 and TRBJ2-7; 9 bases align to TRBD1. The CDR3 extends over 14 amino acids. The germline V gene encodes CDR1 LGHDT and CDR2 YNNKEL (reference sequence). V was clipped by 0 bases and J by 3 bases; unmatched bases: 0. This CDR3 reads CASSQEGQGYEQYF. The CDR3 DNA reads TGTGCCAGCAGCCAAGAGGGACAGGGCTACGAGCAGTACTTC.

This sequence joins TRBV4-1 and TRBJ2-7, with 10 nucleotides matching TRBD2. Trimming removed 4 bases from V and 0 bases from J; junction bases left unmatched: 9. Germline V gives CDR1 MGHRA, CDR2 YSYEKL. The CDR3 consists of 17 residues. The CDR3 sequence is CASSLPGSGGSSYEQYF. The CDR3 bases are TGCGCCAGCAGCCTCCCGGGTAGCGGGGGGAGCTCCTACGAGCAGTACTTC.

The J gene is TRBJ1-1, the V gene TRBV6-2 or TRBV6-3; 7 bases line up with TRBD1. Trimming cost V 2 bases and J 4 bases; bases outside gene matches: 19. The CDR3 consists of 19 residues. Germline V CDR1 and CDR2: MNHEY, SVGEGT. The CDR3 DNA follows: TGTGCCAGCAGTTACCCCGAAGGTGAGACAGGGTTGAGGAGCACTGAAGCTTTCTTT. Residues: CASSYPEGETGLRSTEAFF.

The J gene is TRBJ2-1, the V gene TRBV19, with D unclear. Trimming removed 4 bases at V and 2 bases at J, with 3 bases between. Germline V CDR1 and CDR2: LNHDA, SQIVND (reference sequence). The CDR3 is 12 residues long. This CDR3 is CASSTTYNEQFF. CDR3 DNA sequence: TGTGCCAGTAGTACAACCTACAATGAGCAGTTCTTC.

V usage is TRBV28 and J usage is TRBJ2-7; possible D gene TRBD1, 5 bases. The CDR3 length is 12 residues. Germline CDR1 MDHEN, CDR2 SYDVKM. With 7 bases removed from V and 0 bases from J, the gap between germline ends came to 7 bases. CDR3 amino acids: CASKGHSYEQYF. The DNA of the CDR3 is TGTGCCAGCAAAGGACACTCCTACGAGCAGTACTTC.

This clonotype has a handful of counts. The V call is TRBV5-5, the J call TRBJ1-1, with 7 bases aligning to TRBD1. The CDR3 is made up of 14 amino acids. The V and J ends lost 4 bases and 5 bases, in that order; junction bases with no gene match: 8. Germline-derived CDR1 and CDR2 are SGHKS and YYEKEE (reference sequence). The CDR3 nucleotides are TGTGCCAGCAGCCTTACAGGGGTGGGGACTGAAGCTTTCTTT. Translated, it gives CASSLTGVGTEAFF.